Listed here are 13 T cell receptor beta chains from one sample, sequenced in a study of T cell responses to AZD1222 COVID-19 vaccine. The protocol was immunoSEQ multiplex PCR, while the TCRdb copy is restricted to in-frame clones and leaves out a portion. The sample holds about 140,000 clones, 89% seen once. Sequences were derived from peripheral blood, sampled on day 0 of AZD1222 vaccination. These receptors all stem from an adult in good health.

V and J are TRBV12-5 and TRBJ1-5, with D unresolved. The CDR3 consists of 12 residues. The V end was cut by 1 base, the J end by 5 bases, with 3 bases between. CDR1 is LGHNT, CDR2 FRNRAP, per germline. This CDR3 reads CASGLGYQPQHF. CDR3 nucleotides: TGTGCTAGTGGTTTGGGGTATCAGCCCCAGCATTTT. The full variable domain, its missing parts supplied by reference TRBV12-5 and TRBJ1-5, is DARVTQTPRHKVTEMGQEVTMRCQPILGHNTVFWYRQTMMQGLELLAYFRNRAPLDDSGMPKDRFSAEMPDATLATLKIQPSEPRDSAVYFCASGLGYQPQHFGDGTRLSIL.

The chain combines TRBV7-2 with TRBJ1-3; D is uncertain. This CDR3 contains 13 residues. Looked up from germline, CDR1 is SGHTA and CDR2 is FQGNSA. V lost 5 bases and J 4 bases, leaving 9 bases between the germline ends. The CDR3 region is CASSAQQGNTIYF. The CDR3 nucleotides read TGTGCCAGCAGCGCTCAACAGGGAAACACCATATATTTT.

This clone showed up just a few times. This chain links TRBV4-3 with TRBJ1-2; no clear D gene. The length of the CDR3 is 14 residues. V lost 1 base to trimming and J lost 3 bases, with 9 bases between them. Germline CDR1 LGHNA, CDR2 YSLEER. CDR3 region: CASSQALLDYGYTF. CDR3 nucleotides: TGCGCCAGCAGCCAAGCCTTGTTGGACTATGGCTACACCTTC.

The V and J genes are TRBV18 and TRBJ2-2; no clear D. Germline V gene data show CDR1 as KGHSH and CDR2 as LQKENI. The V end lost 10 bases, the J end lost 7 bases, and 13 bases lay between the germline ends. There are 12 residues in the CDR3. In DNA form, the CDR3 reads TGTGCCACCCACCCCCCCCTCGGGGAGCTGTTTTTT. This encodes CATHPPLGELFF. Using reference TRBV18 and TRBJ2-2 for the parts outside the CDR3, the full variable domain is NAGVMQNPRHLVRRRGQEARLRCSPMKGHSHVYWYRQLPEEGLKFMVYLQKENIIDESGMPKERFSAEFPKEGPSILRIQQVVRGDSAAYFCATHPPLGELFFGEGSRLTVL.

V gene TRBV28 combines with J gene TRBJ1-4; D perhaps matches TRBD1 (5 bases). Germline V gene sequence: CDR1 MDHEN, CDR2 SYDVKM. The CDR3 extends over 15 amino acids. Trimming took 3 bases from V and 6 from J, leaving 14 bases between them. The DNA for the CDR3 is TGTGCCAGCAGTTTGGGGGGACCAGGGTATGAAAAACTGTTTTTT. This encodes CASSLGGPGYEKLFF.

CDR3 residues: CASSLLGAVFGYTF. The CDR3 coding sequence is TGTGCCAGCAGCTTGCTGGGGGCTGTTTTTGGCTACACCTTC. This sequence joins TRBV5-8 and TRBJ1-2; a weak D match, TRBD1 (6 bases). Per the germline V gene, CDR1 is SGHTS and CDR2 is YDEGEE. Between the trimmed V and J ends, which lost 1 base and 7 bases, there was a span of 14 bases. This CDR3 region has 14 residues. The complete variable domain, with remaining parts taken from reference TRBV5-8 and TRBJ1-2, reads EAGVTQSPTHLIKTRGQQATLRCSPISGHTSVYWYQQALGLGLQFLLWYDEGEERNRGNFPPRFSGRQFPNYSSELNVNALELEDSALYLCASSLLGAVFGYTFGSGTRLTVV.

V is TRBV5-5 and J is TRBJ1-4; perhaps TRBD1 as D (5 bases). The germline gives CDR1 SGHKS, CDR2 YYEKEE (reference sequence). The CDR3 runs 15 residues. Trimming pared 4 bases from V and 8 bases from J, leaving 18 bases between. The CDR3 here is CASSQGRTDLEKLFF. In DNA, the CDR3 is TGTGCCAGCAGCCAGGGACGGACCGATTTGGAAAAACTGTTTTTT.

This clone was recorded once. This rearrangement joins TRBV24-1 to TRBJ1-1, with D unclear. CDR1 is KGHDR and CDR2 is SFDVKD in the germline V gene. This CDR3 contains 11 residues. Trimming left V 3 bases short and J 7 bases short, with 5 bases between. CDR3 residues: CATSDGYEAFF. CDR3 coding DNA: TGTGCCACCAGTGATGGTTATGAAGCTTTCTTT.

This chain joins TRBV15 and TRBJ2-1; TRBD2 agrees at 12 bases. The V segment lost 11 bases and the J segment 7 bases; nucleotides outside the gene matches: 6. The CDR3 is 13 amino acids. The germline V gene has CDR1 LNHNV and CDR2 YYDKDF (reference sequence). As DNA, the CDR3 is TGTGCCGCTAGCGGGGGGGAAAGGAATGAGCAGTTCTTC. This encodes CAASGGERNEQFF.

The V and J genes are TRBV7-2 and TRBJ2-7; D gene ambiguous. The germline CDR1 and CDR2 sequences are SGHTA and FQGNSA. The V end lost 5 bases, the J end lost 7 bases, and 15 bases lay between the germline ends. CDR3 length: 13 amino acids. The CDR3 loop reads CASSDRRAEEQYF. CDR3 nucleotides: TGTGCCAGCAGCGACCGAAGGGCAGAAGAGCAGTACTTC. Complete variable domain (other parts from reference TRBV7-2 and TRBJ2-7): GAGVSQSPSNKVTEKGKDVELRCDPISGHTALYWYRQSLGQGLEFLIYFQGNSAPDKSGLPSDRFSAERTGGSVSTLTIQRTQQEDSAVYLCASSDRRAEEQYFGPGTRLTVT.

The chain is built from TRBV27 and TRBJ1-2; D gene ambiguous. This CDR3 is 13 amino acids long. The germline V and J ends were trimmed by 2 bases and 4 bases, with 8 bases remaining between them. Germline assignment: CDR1 MNHEY and CDR2 SMNVEV (reference sequence). DNA for the CDR3: TGTGCCAGCAGTTTAGGAGGGCTCTATGGCTACACCTTC. This encodes CASSLGGLYGYTF.

The chain links TRBV9 to TRBJ1-1; D gene ambiguous. The CDR3 spans 13 residues. The V and J ends lost 4 bases and 8 bases respectively, with 15 bases between them. Germline V gene lookup returns CDR1 SGDLS and CDR2 YYNGEE. CDR3 DNA: TGTGCCAGCAGCCCCAGCGGAATCCTCGAAGCTTTCTTT. It encodes CASSPSGILEAFF.

V and J are TRBV5-1 and TRBJ2-1, with a possible D match to TRBD2 (6 bases). Germline V CDR1 and CDR2: SGHRS, YFSETQ. The CDR3 sequence is 13 residues long. Trimming shortened V by 0 bases and J by 13 bases, and 14 bases separated the two germline ends. In nucleotides, the CDR3 is TGCGCCAGCAGCTTGGCCTTGGGCGGGGTACAGTTCTTC. Protein sequence: CASSLALGGVQFF. The entire variable domain, with the rest obtained from reference TRBV5-1 and TRBJ2-1, is as follows: KAGVTQTPRYLIKTRGQQVTLSCSPISGHRSVSWYQQTPGQGLQFLFEYFSETQRNKGNFPGRFSGRQFSNSRSEMNVSTLELGDSALYLCASSLALGGVQFFGPGTRLTVL.